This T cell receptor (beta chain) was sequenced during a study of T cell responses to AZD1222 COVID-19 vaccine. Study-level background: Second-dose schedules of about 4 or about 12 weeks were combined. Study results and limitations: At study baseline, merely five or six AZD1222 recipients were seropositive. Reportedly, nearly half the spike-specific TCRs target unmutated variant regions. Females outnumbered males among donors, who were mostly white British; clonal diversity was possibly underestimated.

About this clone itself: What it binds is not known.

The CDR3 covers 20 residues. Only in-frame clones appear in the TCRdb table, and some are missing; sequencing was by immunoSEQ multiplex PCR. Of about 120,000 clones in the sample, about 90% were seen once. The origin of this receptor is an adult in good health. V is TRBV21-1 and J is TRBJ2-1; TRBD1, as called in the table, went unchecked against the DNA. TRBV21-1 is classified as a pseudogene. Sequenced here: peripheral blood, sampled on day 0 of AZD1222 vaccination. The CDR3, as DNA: TGTGCCAGCAGCAAAGAGACAGGGAAGGTTGTCTCGGCGGAAAACAATGAGCAGTTCTTC. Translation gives CASSKETGKVVSAENNEQFF.